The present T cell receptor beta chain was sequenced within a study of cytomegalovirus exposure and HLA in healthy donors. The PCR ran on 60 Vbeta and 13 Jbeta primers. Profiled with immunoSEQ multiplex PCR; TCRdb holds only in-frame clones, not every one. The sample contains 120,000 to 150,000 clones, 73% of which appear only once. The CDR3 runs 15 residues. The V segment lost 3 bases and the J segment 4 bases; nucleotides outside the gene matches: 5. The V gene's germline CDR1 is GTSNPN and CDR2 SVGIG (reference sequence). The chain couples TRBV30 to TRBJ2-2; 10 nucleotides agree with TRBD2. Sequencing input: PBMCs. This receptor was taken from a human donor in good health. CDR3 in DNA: TGTGCCTGGAGCTTTAGACTAGCGGGCACCGGGGAGCTGTTTTTT. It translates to CAWSFRLAGTGELFF.